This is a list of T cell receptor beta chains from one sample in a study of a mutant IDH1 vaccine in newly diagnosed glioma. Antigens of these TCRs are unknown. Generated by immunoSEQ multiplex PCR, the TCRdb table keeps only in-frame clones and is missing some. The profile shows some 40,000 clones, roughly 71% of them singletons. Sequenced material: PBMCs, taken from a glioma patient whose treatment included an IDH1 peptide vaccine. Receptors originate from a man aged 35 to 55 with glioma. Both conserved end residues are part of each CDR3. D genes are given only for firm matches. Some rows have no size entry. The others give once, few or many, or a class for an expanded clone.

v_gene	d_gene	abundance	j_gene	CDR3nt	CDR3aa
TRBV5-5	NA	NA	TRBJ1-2	TGTGCCAGCAGCTTGGCGGTGGGGGGCGAGATCTATGGCTACACCTTC	CASSLAVGGEIYGYTF
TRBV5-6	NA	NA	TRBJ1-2	TGTGCCAGCAGCTCTGAAGGTGGCTACACCTTC	CASSSEGGYTF
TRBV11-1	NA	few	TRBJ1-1	TGTGCCAGCAGCTTAGCACAAGAGAACACTGAAGCTTTCTTT	CASSLAQENTEAFF
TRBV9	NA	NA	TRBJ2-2	TGTGCCAGCAGCGTAGCGGGAGACACCGGGGAGCTGTTTTTT	CASSVAGDTGELFF
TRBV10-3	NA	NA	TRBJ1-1	TGTGCCATCGTAGGGGGGCCGAACACTGAAGCTTTCTTT	CAIVGGPNTEAFF
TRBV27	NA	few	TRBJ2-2	TGTGCCAGCAGTCTTGGCGACGGGGAGCTGTTTTTT	CASSLGDGELFF
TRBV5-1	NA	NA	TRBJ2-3	TGCGCCAGCAGCGGACTGGTATCTAGCACAGATACGCAGTATTTT	CASSGLVSSTDTQYF
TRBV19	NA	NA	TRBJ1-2	TGTGCCAGTAGTACCGGACGGTCGGTTGGCTACACCTTC	CASSTGRSVGYTF
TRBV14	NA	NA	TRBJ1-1	TGTGCCAGCAGCTATCGGGACACGGGGCCGGGTACTGAAGCTTTCTTT	CASSYRDTGPGTEAFF
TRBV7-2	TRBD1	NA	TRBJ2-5	TGTGCCAGCACCCCTAATAGGGGGCCCCAAGAGACCCAGTACTTC	CASTPNRGPQETQYF
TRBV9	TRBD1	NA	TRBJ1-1	TGTGCCAGCAGCGACCGGGACAGGGGGCTTTCTAACACTGAAGCTTTCTTT	CASSDRDRGLSNTEAFF
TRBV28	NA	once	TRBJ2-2	TGTGCCAGCAGTTTTGTGGCGCCCCGGGAGCTGTTTTTT	CASSFVAPRELFF
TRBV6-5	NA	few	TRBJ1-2	TGTGCCAGCCGGTCCGAAGACCCGATGCGGGGCTACACCTTC	CASRSEDPMRGYTF
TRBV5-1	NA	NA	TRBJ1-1	TGCGCCAGCAGCTCTCCGAGGGGGGCGGGTGGCACTGAAGCTTTCTTT	CASSSPRGAGGTEAFF
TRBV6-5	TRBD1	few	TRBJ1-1	TGTGCCAGCACAATTAGACAGGGGCTTGAAGCTTTCTTT	CASTIRQGLEAFF
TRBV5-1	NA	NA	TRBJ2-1	TGCGCCAGCAGCCGGGACAAATTGGGCGATGAGCAGTTCTTC	CASSRDKLGDEQFF
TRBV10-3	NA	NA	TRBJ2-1	TGTGCCATCAGTGAGGGGACTGCCTCCTACAATGAGCAGTTCTTC	CAISEGTASYNEQFF
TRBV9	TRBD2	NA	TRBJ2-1	TGTGCCAGCAGCGTAGGGACTAGCGGGAGGAAAAATGAGCAGTTCTTC	CASSVGTSGRKNEQFF
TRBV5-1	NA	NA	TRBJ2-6	TGCGCCAGCAGCTTTGAGGGGTCCGGGGCCAACGTCCTGACTTTC	CASSFEGSGANVLTF
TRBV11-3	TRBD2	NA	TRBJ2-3	TGTGCCAGCAGCGGGGGGACTAGTCAACGCACAGATACGCAGTATTTT	CASSGGTSQRTDTQYF
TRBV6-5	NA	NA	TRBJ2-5	TGTGCCAGCAGTTACTCGCTCCAAGAGACCCAGTACTTC	CASSYSLQETQYF
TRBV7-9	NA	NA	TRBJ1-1	TGTGCCAGCAGCTTCACAGGGATAAACACTGAAGCTTTCTTT	CASSFTGINTEAFF
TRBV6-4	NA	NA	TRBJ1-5	TGTGCCAGCACCCCCGATCACGAGGGAGGTCAGCCCCAGCATTTT	CASTPDHEGGQPQHF
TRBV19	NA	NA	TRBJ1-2	TGTGCCAGTAGTAATAAGGGTGATCATGGCTACACCTTC	CASSNKGDHGYTF
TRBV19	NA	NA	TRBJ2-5	TGTGCCAGTAGAAACACTGGGATGGAGACCCAGTACTTC	CASRNTGMETQYF